The 18 T cell receptor beta chains reported below all come from one sample, sequenced in a study of control samples from healthy donors and cancer patients. Generated by immunoSEQ multiplex PCR, the TCRdb table keeps only in-frame clones and is missing some. The repertoire holds 200,000 to 250,000 clones, with about 95% as singletons. The sequenced sample consisted of blood. These receptors were taken from a man aged 50 or older in good health.

CDR3 loop: CASSTGDYQPQHF. Here the CDR3 DNA reads TGTGCCAGTAGTACAGGGGACTATCAGCCCCAGCATTTT. This sequence joins TRBV19 and TRBJ1-5; D might be TRBD1 (6 bases). The germline V gene encodes CDR1 LNHDA and CDR2 SQIVND (reference sequence). Trimming removed 4 bases from V and 5 bases from J, with 9 bases in between. This CDR3 has 13 amino acids.

There are a few counts of this clone. This chain joins TRBV6-6 and TRBJ1-1; perhaps TRBD1 as D (5 bases). V was shortened by 7 bases and J by 5 bases, with 17 bases between the two germline ends. Looked up from germline, CDR1 is MNHNY and CDR2 is SVGAGI (reference sequence). The CDR3 runs 14 residues. DNA of the CDR3: TGTGCCAGCATTTTCGTTGGGGGAGGGACTGAAGCTTTCTTT. Its translation: CASIFVGGGTEAFF.

V and J are TRBV18 and TRBJ2-3; 7 bases align to TRBD1. This CDR3 spans 18 amino acids. The junction had 14 bases not matched to a gene; V was cut back by 1 base and J by 4 bases. CDR1 KGHSH and CDR2 LQKENI come from the germline V gene. For the CDR3, the DNA is TGTGCCAGCTCACCACGCACAGGGGAGCGAACCACTTCAGATACGCAGTATTTT. This gives the protein CASSPRTGERTTSDTQYF.

This clone has only a few counts. The rearrangement joins TRBV29-1 to TRBJ1-6; D ambiguous. Germline loops: CDR1 SQVTM, CDR2 ANQGSEA. The CDR3 covers 13 residues. Trimming removed 5 bases at V and 8 bases at J, with 13 bases between. The CDR3 spells CSVLESWDSPLHF. CDR3 nucleotides: TGCAGCGTTCTAGAATCTTGGGATTCACCCCTCCACTTT.

J is TRBJ2-7 and V is TRBV7-3; perhaps TRBD2 as D (5 bases). Trimming shortened V by 2 bases and J by 7 bases, and 12 bases separated the two germline ends. The CDR3 has 13 residues. CDR1 and CDR2 from the germline V gene are SGHTA and FQGTGA. As DNA, the CDR3 is TGTGCCAGCAGCTTAGAGGGTCTCGGGGAGCAGTACTTC. Its protein is CASSLEGLGEQYF.

The V and J genes are TRBV7-9 and TRBJ2-5; 11 bases align to TRBD2. The V and J ends lost 7 bases and 1 base, in that order; junction bases with no gene match: 5. Germline loops: CDR1 SEHNR, CDR2 FQNEAQ (reference sequence). This CDR3 contains 15 residues. CDR3 coding DNA: TGTGCCAGCACCGGCCTAGCGGGGGGCCAAGAGACCCAGTACTTC. Translating it yields CASTGLAGGQETQYF.

V and J are TRBV28 and TRBJ1-3, with TRBD1 matching over 8 bases. Germline values: CDR1 MDHEN, CDR2 SYDVKM. This CDR3 has 15 residues. V gave up 2 bases and J gave up 0 bases; unmatched junction bases: 0. The DNA for the CDR3 is TGTGCCAGCAGTTTAACAGGGGGCTCTGGAAACACCATATATTTT. It codes for CASSLTGGSGNTIYF.

The rearrangement links TRBV11-2 to TRBJ1-6; tentatively, D is TRBD1 (5 bases). This CDR3 comprises 15 residues. V lost 6 bases, J lost 6 bases, and 15 bases lay in between. CDR1 and CDR2 (germline): SGHAT, FQNNGV. The CDR3 here is CASRYPGRINSPLHF. In DNA, the CDR3 is TGTGCCAGCAGGTATCCGGGACGGATTAATTCACCCCTCCACTTT.

The V gene is TRBV7-8, the J gene TRBJ1-1; no clear D. The ends were cut back, 4 bases at V and 5 bases at J, with 14 bases in the middle. The length of the CDR3 is 14 residues. Germline CDR1 reads SGHVS; CDR2 reads FQNEAQ. Written as DNA, the CDR3 is TGTGCCAGCAGCTCCCGGTGGGGAGGGACTGAAGCTTTCTTT. Residues: CASSSRWGGTEAFF.

The V gene is TRBV5-1, the J gene TRBJ1-2; D is unresolved. CDR1 and CDR2 (germline): SGHRS, YFSETQ. The CDR3 spans 13 residues. V gave up 0 bases and J gave up 6 bases, with 9 bases separating them. CDR3 sequence (DNA): TGCGCCAGCAGCTTGGGTGAGGGCAATGGCTACACCTTC. This sequence encodes CASSLGEGNGYTF.

This clone was detected once. V and J are TRBV6-5 and TRBJ1-3, with 7 bases that match TRBD1. Per the germline V gene, CDR1 is MNHEY and CDR2 is SVGAGI. Trimming cost V 0 bases and J 0 bases; bases outside gene matches: 2. This CDR3 spans 16 amino acids. CDR3 DNA: TGTGCCAGCAGTTACTCGGGACAGTCCTCTGGAAACACCATATATTTT. It encodes CASSYSGQSSGNTIYF.

The rearrangement links TRBV19 to TRBJ2-7; the D gene is possibly TRBD1 (5 bases). CDR3 length: 13 amino acids. The germline V and J ends were trimmed by 8 bases and 7 bases, with 18 bases remaining between them. The germline gives CDR1 LNHDA, CDR2 SQIVND (reference sequence). The CDR3 region is CASRDSPSREQYF. The DNA for the CDR3 is TGTGCCAGTCGCGACAGCCCCTCTAGGGAGCAGTACTTC.

The J gene is TRBJ1-4, the V gene TRBV7-9; no clear D gene. Germline lookup yields CDR1 SEHNR and CDR2 FQNEAQ (reference sequence). The CDR3 is 14 amino acids. Trimming left V 3 bases short and J 6 bases short, with 11 bases between. The CDR3 nucleotides read TGTGCCAGCAGCTTTTCCGGGTCGCATGAAAAACTGTTTTTT. It is translated as CASSFSGSHEKLFF.

The genes are TRBV7-3 and TRBJ2-1; D is uncertain. V was shortened by 1 base and J by 9 bases, with 7 bases between the two germline ends. The germline CDR1 and CDR2 sequences are SGHTA and FQGTGA. CDR3 length equals 12 residues. As DNA, the CDR3 is TGTGCCAGCAGCTTAAGTTTGGGTGAGCAGTTCTTC. It specifies CASSLSLGEQFF. Filled out from reference TRBV7-3 and TRBJ2-1, the complete variable domain reads GAGVSQTPSNKVTEKGKYVELRCDPISGHTALYWYRQSLGQGPEFLIYFQGTGAADDSGLPNDRFFAVRPEGSVSTLKIQRTERGDSAVYLCASSLSLGEQFFGPGTRLTVL.

The genes are TRBV7-6 and TRBJ2-7; a weak D match, TRBD1 (5 bases). From germline, CDR1 is SGHVS and CDR2 FNYEAQ. The ends were cut back, 5 bases at V and 7 bases at J, with 21 bases in the middle. The CDR3 has 15 residues. CDR3 nucleotides: TGTGCCAGCAGCCCCTGGGGCTCGGTGTCTCGGGAGCAGTACTTC. Its protein is CASSPWGSVSREQYF.

This rearrangement joins TRBV3-1 (or the pseudogene TRBV3-2) to TRBJ1-2, with D possibly being TRBD1 (5 bases). CDR1 is LGHDT and CDR2 is YNNKEL in the germline V gene (reference sequence). CDR3 size: 13 residues. The V gene lost 1 base and the J gene lost 7 bases, with 10 bases spanning the gap. The CDR3 sequence: CASSQGRGSGYTF. The CDR3 bases are TGTGCCAGCAGCCAAGGGAGGGGCTCTGGCTACACCTTC.

The rearrangement joins TRBV18 to TRBJ1-2; D perhaps matches TRBD1 (5 bases). V lost 3 bases and J 6 bases, leaving 8 bases between the germline ends. This CDR3 has 12 amino acids. Germline CDR1 reads KGHSH; CDR2 reads LQKENI. The CDR3 region has the DNA TGTGCCAGCTCACCCGACAGCCATGGCTACACCTTC. Its protein product is CASSPDSHGYTF.

The J gene is TRBJ1-4, the V gene TRBV7-2; D unresolved. V dropped 5 bases and J dropped 6 bases, with 19 bases sitting between them. CDR1 SGHTA and CDR2 FQGNSA come from the germline V gene. The CDR3 covers 16 residues. CDR3 amino acids: CASSLNSGSLYEKLFF. CDR3 in DNA: TGTGCCAGCAGCCTTAACTCCGGGTCATTATATGAAAAACTGTTTTTT.